Listed below are T cell receptor beta chains from one sample, sequenced in a study of CD8 T cells in Susac syndrome. MiXCR, applied by TCRdb to the immunoSEQ multiplex PCR reads, yields one record per CDR3 protein. The sample carries about 160,000 distinct CDR3 sequences, around 94% recorded once. Sequenced sample: CD4+ T cells from PBMCs. Source of these receptors: a human donor with multiple sclerosis. The CDR3 runs from the conserved cysteine through the conserved F or W. D genes are given only for firm matches. Where a row states a size, it is once, few, many or the class of an expanded clone; other rows omit it.

DNA: TGTGCCAGCAGCTTTCTCTCGATGAAGTCTAACTATGGCTACACCTTC
CDR3: CASSFLSMKSNYGYTF
V: TRBV3-1
size: NA
J: TRBJ1-2
D: NA

DNA: TGCAGCGTTTATGGGAGGGGCCCAGGGGCTTTCTTT
CDR3: CSVYGRGPGAFF
V: TRBV29-1
size: NA
J: TRBJ1-1
D: NA

DNA: TGTGCCAGCAGTTTTACCGGGGGCAACATTCAGTACTTC
CDR3: CASSFTGGNIQYF
V: TRBV7-2
size: few
J: TRBJ2-4
D: NA

DNA: TGTGCCAGCAAACAGAGCGGGAGCTACAATGAGCAGTTCTTC
CDR3: CASKQSGSYNEQFF
V: TRBV6-1
size: NA
J: TRBJ2-1
D: TRBD2

DNA: TGTGCCAGCACCCCTCGGCTGGGACTCAACTCCTACGAGCAGTACTTC
CDR3: CASTPRLGLNSYEQYF
V: TRBV6-2/TRBV6-3
size: once
J: TRBJ2-7
D: NA

DNA: TGTGCCAGCAGTTGGGGGGGGACAGGGGCGATCACCGGGGAGCTGTTTTTT
CDR3: CASSWGGTGAITGELFF
V: TRBV12-3/TRBV12-4
size: once
J: TRBJ2-2
D: TRBD1

DNA: TGTGCCAGCACCGCCGACAGTTACGAGCAGTACTTC
CDR3: CASTADSYEQYF
V: TRBV6-5
size: NA
J: TRBJ2-7
D: NA

DNA: TGCAGTGCTAGAGTCCCTAAGACCCCCCAAGAGACCCAGTACTTC
CDR3: CSARVPKTPQETQYF
V: TRBV20-1
size: NA
J: TRBJ2-5
D: NA

DNA: TGTGCCAGCAGCTTAAATAGCGGGGGGAACGAGCAGTACTTC
CDR3: CASSLNSGGNEQYF
V: TRBV11-2
size: NA
J: TRBJ2-7
D: TRBD2

DNA: TGCGCCAGCAGCTCTCGAAGCTCCTACAATGAGCAGTTCTTC
CDR3: CASSSRSSYNEQFF
V: TRBV5-1
size: NA
J: TRBJ2-1
D: NA

DNA: TGCGCCAGCAGCTTGGAACTGGGTGTAGATACGCAGTATTTT
CDR3: CASSLELGVDTQYF
V: TRBV5-1
size: NA
J: TRBJ2-3
D: NA

DNA: TGCGCCAGCACCCCGGACACCAACTCTGGGGCCAACGTCCTGACTTTC
CDR3: CASTPDTNSGANVLTF
V: TRBV5-1
size: NA
J: TRBJ2-6
D: NA